What follows describes a single T cell receptor (beta chain). Which antigen it targets is not known. No base quality values were provided; no much bigger clone lies one nucleotide off. The time point label for this specimen denotes: individuals recovered from natural SARS-CoV-2 infection. This entry is derived from a study of Ad26.COV2.S vaccination and SARS-CoV-2 variants (dated by TCRdb to about 2021). Regarding the complete study: Sequencing of the TCRbeta repertoire served to evaluate the specificity and breadth of SARS-CoV-2-reactive T cell receptors following Ad26.COV2.S vaccination. The TCR-sequenced set comprised approximately 30 samples: approximately 19 Ad26.COV2.S vaccine recipients, 5 placebo recipients and 8 SARS-CoV-2 convalescent individuals.

Summary of the overall study and its limitations: Ad26.COV2.S recipients had higher spike-specific TCR breadth than placebo recipients (P = 0.0014). The authors noted that the TCR breadth and depth analyses may have underestimated total T cell responses. Non-spike TCR breadth was comparable between vaccine and placebo recipients, consistent with the vaccine containing only spike. After vaccination, substantial breadth of spike-specific CD8+ and CD4+ T cell responses was reported.

The immunoSEQ Assay was used to sequence TCRbeta CDR3 regions. After extraction, genomic DNA underwent amplification by bias-controlled multiplex PCR, followed by high-throughput sequencing. In the paper's pipeline: Collapsing and filtering of sequences were performed to quantify the absolute abundance of each unique TCRbeta CDR3 region. T cell fraction was estimated by normalizing TCRbeta template counts to usable DNA, which was measured by amplifying reference genes present in all nucleated cells. Repertoire TCRs were annotated as SARS-CoV-2-specific by exact matching of V gene, CDR3 amino acid sequence and J gene to a known reactive TCR set. The reference SARS-CoV-2 TCR set came from MIRA and was filtered for enrichment in COVID-19-positive ImmuneCODE repertoires, removing public or cross-reactive TCRs. Drawing on the MIRA antigens, annotated TCRs were analysed further at the level of specific ORF or position within ORF. Breadth was defined as the number of annotated unique rearrangements divided by the total number of unique productive rearrangements, and depth was defined as the summed frequency of the annotated unique rearrangements. Two-sided Wilcoxon rank-sum tests were used to compare TCR breadth between groups. TCRdb mirrors the immuneACCESS table, restricted to in-frame sequences. Some clones are absent from its copies; in checked studies, under half trace to an unresolved V gene, and the reason for the others is unknown. V and J calls and clone size come straight from that table; D and trimming were deduced from the DNA. The sample table shows around 170,000 clones, and about 83% are seen once. The ten biggest clones cover around 6.1% of the sample.

Per the germline V gene, SGHTA is the CDR1 and FQGNSA is the CDR2. The junction carries 15 bases between V and J, which are trimmed by 3 bases and 3 bases respectively. Counted from cysteine to phenylalanine, this CDR3 has 15 amino acids. Only the CDR3 portion is preserved as DNA: 45 bases, with reading frame beginning at the first base. The clonotype was recovered from a human donor who had recovered from COVID-19. The sequence joins TRBV7-2 to TRBJ2-7; a tentative D match to TRBD1 spans 6 bases. The material sequenced was peripheral blood, taken after recovery from COVID-19. The nucleotide sequence reads TGTGCCAGCAGCTTTTTATGGGACAACCTCTACGAGCAGTACTTC. This is translated as CASSFLWDNLYEQYF.